This T cell receptor beta chain was recorded in a study of spatial heterogeneity in lung cancer. TCRdb re-analysed the 5' RACE reads in MiXCR, keeping a single row per CDR3 protein. This table has 8,000 to 10,000 distinct CDR3 sequences, about 4% appearing once. The study's findings and limits: More often at tumor resection than at routine follow-up, ubiquitous expanded tumor TCRs were detected in the blood.

In its sample, this clonotype was seen many times. The antigen is not known. A library made for alpha chains picked up this beta chain off target, so its size means little. The CDR3 has 18 amino acids. Germline-derived CDR1 and CDR2 are SEHNR and FQNEAQ (reference sequence). The V end was cut by 4 bases, the J end by 2 bases, with 18 bases between. Sample time point: blood taken at disease recurrence. Sequencing of whole RNA from tumor, nontumor lung or frozen PBMC involved no sorting. This chain uses TRBV7-9 with TRBJ2-6, with TRBD1 as a possible D gene (5 bases). The material was PBMCs, obtained at recurrence. The sequence was collected from a female donor with early-stage non-small cell lung cancer. CDR3: CASSSPPQTDPGANVLTF. Here the CDR3 DNA reads TGTGCCAGCAGCTCCCCCCCGCAGACAGACCCTGGGGCCAACGTCCTGACTTTC.